This T cell receptor (beta chain) appears in the sequencing data of a study of response to subunit inactivated influenza vaccine. Notes on the study in general: Only a handful of new T cells, the authors suggested, are recruited with each seasonal influenza vaccination.

The V gene end was trimmed by 4 bases and the J gene end by 1 base; junction bases not matched to a gene: 9. Germline CDR1 is DFQATT and CDR2 is SNEGSKA (reference sequence). The CDR3 is 15 amino acids. TCRdb ran MiXCR on the RT-PCR reads and lists one entry per CDR3 protein. The profile shows 450,000 to 500,000 distinct CDR3 sequences, 9.5% to 13% of them singletons. This clonotype was seen a handful of times. The antigen is undetermined. The material was PBMCs from blood, obtained about 6 weeks after vaccination. The chain is built from TRBV20-1 and TRBJ2-7, with 8 bases matching TRBD2. This receptor was taken from a man in his fifties who received an inactivated influenza vaccine. The CDR3 reads CSAMSTGGASYEQYF. DNA of the CDR3: TGCAGTGCTATGTCTACGGGGGGGGCTTCCTACGAGCAGTACTTC.